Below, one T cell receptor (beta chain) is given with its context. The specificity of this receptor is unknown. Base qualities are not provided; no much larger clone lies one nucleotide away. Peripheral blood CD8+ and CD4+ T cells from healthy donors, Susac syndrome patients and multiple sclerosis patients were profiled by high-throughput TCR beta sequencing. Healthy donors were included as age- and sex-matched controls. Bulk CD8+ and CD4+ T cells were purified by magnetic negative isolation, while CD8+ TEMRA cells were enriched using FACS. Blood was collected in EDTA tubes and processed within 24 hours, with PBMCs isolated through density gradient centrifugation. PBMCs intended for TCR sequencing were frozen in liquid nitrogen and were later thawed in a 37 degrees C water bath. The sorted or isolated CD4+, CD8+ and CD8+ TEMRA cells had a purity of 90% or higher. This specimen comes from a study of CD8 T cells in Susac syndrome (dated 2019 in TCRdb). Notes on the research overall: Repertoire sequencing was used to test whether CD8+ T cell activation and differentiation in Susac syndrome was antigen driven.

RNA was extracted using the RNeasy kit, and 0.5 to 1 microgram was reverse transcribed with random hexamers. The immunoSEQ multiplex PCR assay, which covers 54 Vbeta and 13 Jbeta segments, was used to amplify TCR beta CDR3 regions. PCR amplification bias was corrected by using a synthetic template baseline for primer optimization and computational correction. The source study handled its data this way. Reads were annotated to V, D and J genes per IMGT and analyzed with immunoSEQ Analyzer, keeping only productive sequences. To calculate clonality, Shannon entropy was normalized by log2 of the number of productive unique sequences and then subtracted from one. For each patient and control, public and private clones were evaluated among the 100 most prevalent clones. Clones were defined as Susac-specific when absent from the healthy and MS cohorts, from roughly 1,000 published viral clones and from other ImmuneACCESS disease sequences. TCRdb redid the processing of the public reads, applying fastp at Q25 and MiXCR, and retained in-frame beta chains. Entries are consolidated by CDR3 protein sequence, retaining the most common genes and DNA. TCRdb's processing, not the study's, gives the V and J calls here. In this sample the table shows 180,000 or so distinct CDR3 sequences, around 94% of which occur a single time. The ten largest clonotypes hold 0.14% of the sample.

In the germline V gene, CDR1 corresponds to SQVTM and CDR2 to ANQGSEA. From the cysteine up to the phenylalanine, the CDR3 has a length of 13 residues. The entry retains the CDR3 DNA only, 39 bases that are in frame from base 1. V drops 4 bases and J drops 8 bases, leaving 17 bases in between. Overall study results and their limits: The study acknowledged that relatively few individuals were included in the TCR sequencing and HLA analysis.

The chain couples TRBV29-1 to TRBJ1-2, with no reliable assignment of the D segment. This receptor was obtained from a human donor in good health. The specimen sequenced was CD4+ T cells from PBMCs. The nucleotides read TGCAGCGTTGTGGGCATTCTCGCGGGCGGCTACACCTTC. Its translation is CSVVGILAGGYTF.